Reported below is one TCR beta chain. Its target is not known. The data were taken from a study of OX40 agonist ivuxolimab in advanced cancers. Study overall: Aged roughly 23 to 79 with a mean of 60 years, they were around 83% male.

General observations from the study: The work left the antigen specificity of expanded peripheral T cells undetermined. At doses 0.1 to 3.0 mg/kg, CD4+ and CD8+ clones expanded.

Clones were sequenced by immunoSEQ multiplex PCR, and TCRdb holds only the in-frame ones, with some missing. The sample holds about 17,000 clones, about 90% seen once. Trimming pared 2 bases from V and 3 bases from J, leaving 10 bases between. This CDR3 has 14 residues. Germline V gene lookup returns CDR1 SGHVS and CDR2 FNYEAQ. The chain recombines TRBV7-6 with TRBJ1-1; TRBD1 might be the D (5 bases). Sample: CD4+ or CD8+ T cells sorted from blood, taken in a trial of the OX40 agonist ivuxolimab. The sequence derives from an adult with an advanced solid tumor such as melanoma, head and neck, liver or kidney cancer. The CDR3 sequence is CASSLRGWDTEAFF. The CDR3 bases are TGTGCCAGCAGCTTAAGGGGTTGGGACACTGAAGCTTTCTTT.